This T cell receptor (beta chain) appears in the sequencing data of a study of OX40 agonist ivuxolimab in advanced cancers. Whole-study context: Ivuxolimab, which is an agonistic anti-OX40 (CD134) antibody, was administered to the patients. Treatment received earlier with anti-PD-1, anti-PD-L1 or anti-CTLA-4 agents was allowed, and more than 35% had some.

Collection of blood occurred at baseline, at cycle 4 day 1, and at cycle 7 day 1. The method was immunoSEQ multiplex PCR; TCRdb's version includes in-frame clones alone and lacks a portion of them. The sample has approximately 58,000 clones; approximately 88% are singletons. Germline CDR1 and CDR2: SNHLY and FYNNEI. With 2 bases clipped from V and 5 bases from J, the junction kept 9 bases outside the gene matches. There are 18 residues in the CDR3. This receptor was obtained from an adult with an advanced solid tumor such as melanoma, head and neck, liver or kidney cancer. This rearrangement joins TRBV2 to TRBJ2-5; 15 bases map to TRBD2. Source: CD4+ or CD8+ T cells sorted from blood, taken in a trial of the OX40 agonist ivuxolimab. CDR3 protein: CASSERPGLAGGGETQYF. For the CDR3, the DNA is TGTGCCAGCAGTGAACGGCCGGGACTAGCGGGAGGTGGTGAGACCCAGTACTTC.